These 8 T cell receptor beta chains originate from one sample sequenced in a study of T-cell reconstitution after alpha-beta-depleted transplantation in children. Unique molecular identifiers featured in how the TCRbeta library was prepared. MiXCR, applied by TCRdb to the PCR reads, yields one record per CDR3 protein. Of some 590,000 distinct CDR3 sequences in the sample, over 9.5% were seen once. The sample here was PBMCs from the stem cell graft donor, taken from the stem cell graft. The receptors come from a human donor who donated a stem cell graft to a child with acute myeloid leukemia.

This clonotype was seen repeatedly, ten times or more. This chain links TRBV9 with TRBJ2-2, with 8 bases lining up with TRBD2. The CDR3 contains 14 residues. In germline, CDR1 is SGDLS, CDR2 YYNGEE. Trimming took 2 bases from V and 4 from J; bases not matched to a gene: 1. DNA for the CDR3: TGTGCCAGCAGCGTGGCGGGAGGCACCGGGGAGCTGTTTTTT. Translated, it gives CASSVAGGTGELFF.

This clonotype occurred a few times. This chain joins TRBV25-1 and TRBJ2-7; D tentatively reads TRBD1 or TRBD2 (5 bases each). From germline, CDR1 is MGHDK and CDR2 SYGVNS. There are 13 residues in the CDR3. V shed 8 bases and J shed 0 bases, with 11 bases lying between them. The DNA of the CDR3 is TGTGCCAGCCGTGGGGGTGACTCCTACGAGCAGTACTTC. As protein: CASRGGDSYEQYF.

Of note for this clonotype: Given the absence of the conserved phenylalanine or tryptophan at the CDR3 end, a read error is likely. The CDR3 sequence: CASRRTGDYGYTY. Written as DNA, the CDR3 is TGTGCCAGCAGGAGAACAGGGGATTATGGCTACACCTAC. The chain uses TRBV27 and TRBJ1-2; 7 nucleotides line up with TRBD1. The CDR3 is 13 residues long. Trimming removed 6 bases from V and 5 bases from J; junction bases left unmatched: 6. Germline V gene data show CDR1 as MNHEY and CDR2 as SMNVEV (reference sequence).

This clonotype was seen only a few times. The gene calls are TRBV28 and TRBJ2-1; TRBD2 might be the D (5 bases). CDR3 length: 14 residues. V lost 3 bases and J lost 3, with 9 bases in between. Germline CDR1 reads MDHEN; CDR2 reads SYDVKM. The CDR3 DNA reads TGTGCCAGCAGTTTTGCGGGCCTCTACAATGAGCAGTTCTTC. This gives the protein CASSFAGLYNEQFF.

On this clonotype: A much larger clone differs from this one at a single base, so this may be a read error. The V gene is TRBV20-1, the J gene TRBJ2-7, with 8 bases that match TRBD1. Per the germline V gene, CDR1 is DFQATT and CDR2 is SNEGSKA (reference sequence). The CDR3 is 14 amino acids. Unmatched junction bases numbered 5, after V lost 1 base and J lost 3 bases. The CDR3 DNA follows: TGCAGTGCTAGAGGCCCCGGGACAGGCTACGAGCAGTACTTC. This gives the protein CSARGPGTGYEQYF.

The chain carries TRBV30 and TRBJ2-3; D not certain. V was cut by 4 bases and J by 2 bases, with 7 bases left in between. This CDR3 has 12 amino acids. Germline V gene lookup returns CDR1 GTSNPN and CDR2 SVGIG (reference sequence). CDR3 protein: CAWTPTTDTQYF. CDR3 bases: TGTGCCTGGACGCCGACCACAGATACGCAGTATTTT.

The chain joins TRBV27 to TRBJ1-1; TRBD1 is a possible D gene (6 bases). Trimming stripped 2 bases from V and 1 base from J, with 11 bases between. Germline-derived CDR1 and CDR2 are MNHEY and SMNVEV (reference sequence). The CDR3 contains 15 residues. Here the CDR3 reads CASSLTQTGNTEAFF. The CDR3 region has the DNA TGTGCCAGCAGTTTAACCCAGACAGGGAACACTGAAGCTTTCTTT.

This clonotype was recorded at least ten times. The rearrangement joins TRBV5-1 to TRBJ2-1; D unclear. Germline CDR1 is SGHRS and CDR2 is YFSETQ. The CDR3 extends over 15 amino acids. V shed 1 base and J shed 3 bases, with 11 bases lying between them. The CDR3 DNA reads as TGCGCCAGCAGCTTGTATGGGGAAAACTACAATGAGCAGTTCTTC. Translated, it gives CASSLYGENYNEQFF.